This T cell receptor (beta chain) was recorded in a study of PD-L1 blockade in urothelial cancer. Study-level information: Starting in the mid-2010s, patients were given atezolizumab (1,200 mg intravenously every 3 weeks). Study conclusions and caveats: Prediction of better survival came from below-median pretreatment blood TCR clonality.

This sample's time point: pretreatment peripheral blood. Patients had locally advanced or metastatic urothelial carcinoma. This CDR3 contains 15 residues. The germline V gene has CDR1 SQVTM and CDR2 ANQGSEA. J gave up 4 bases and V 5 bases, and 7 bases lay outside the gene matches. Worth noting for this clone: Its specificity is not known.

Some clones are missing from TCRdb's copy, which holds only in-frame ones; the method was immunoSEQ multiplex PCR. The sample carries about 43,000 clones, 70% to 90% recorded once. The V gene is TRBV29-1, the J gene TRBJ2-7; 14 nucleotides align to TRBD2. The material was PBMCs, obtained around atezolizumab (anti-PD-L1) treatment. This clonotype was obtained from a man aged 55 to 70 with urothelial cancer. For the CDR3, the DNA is TGCAGCGTTCGGACTAGCGGGAGGTCCTTTTACGAGCAGTACTTC. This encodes CSVRTSGRSFYEQYF.